This T cell receptor (beta chain) was retrieved from a study of cytomegalovirus exposure and HLA in healthy donors. With regard to this clone: The antigen is undetermined.

Researchers ran the PCR with 60 Vbeta and 13 Jbeta primers. The repertoire was sequenced with immunoSEQ multiplex PCR; TCRdb's copy has only in-frame clones and lacks some. The table includes 150,000 or so clones, roughly 79% detected once. The germline CDR1 and CDR2 sequences are LNHDA and SQIVND (reference sequence). The CDR3 has 16 amino acids. V was clipped by 5 bases and J by 0 bases, with 14 bases between them. Study-wide findings and caveats: Further analysis, carried out later, found HLA-associated TCR beta chains more clonally expanded than equally common other chains. Later analysis demonstrated an association between a missense DCLRE1C variant and TCR beta V- and J-gene trimming.

In nominal health when sampled, donors likely had unrecorded immune exposures nonetheless. The clonotype was recovered from a young woman in good health and CMV-seropositive. Sequencing was done on a sample of PBMCs. This chain joins TRBV19 and TRBJ1-3; D might be TRBD1 (5 bases). CDR3 sequence (DNA): TGTGCCAGTAGTCCTTCGACAGCCAGCTCTGGAAACACCATATATTTT. Encoded protein: CASSPSTASSGNTIYF.